The entry below gives a single T cell receptor beta chain sequence along with its context. Its antigen is as yet unknown. The data were obtained in a study of cytomegalovirus exposure and HLA in healthy donors. Findings and limits, study-wide: Other equally common chains were less clonally expanded than HLA-associated TCR beta chains, a later analysis showed. Rarity held for most TCR sequences, but there were some public TCRs that occurred in many donors.

V shed 6 bases, J shed 4 bases, and the junction held 8 bases outside the gene matches. This CDR3 comprises 16 residues. The germline V gene has CDR1 MNHEY and CDR2 SMNVEV (reference sequence). A multiplex PCR was run with 60 Vbeta primers and 13 Jbeta primers. The method was immunoSEQ multiplex PCR; TCRdb's version includes in-frame clones alone and lacks a portion of them. The table shows 45,000 to 65,000 clones, with about four fifths occurring only once. Sequenced sample: PBMCs. This receptor was identified in a woman in her late teens or twenties in good health and CMV-seronegative. The rearrangement uses TRBV27 and TRBJ2-1; TRBD2 matches 11 bases. Here the CDR3 DNA reads TGTGCCAGCAGCCGAGACCTAGCGGGAGGATACAATGAGCAGTTCTTC. Translation gives CASSRDLAGGYNEQFF.